This T cell receptor beta chain was captured in a study of OX40 agonist ivuxolimab in advanced cancers. This clone was counted once. Sequencing used immunoSEQ multiplex PCR; TCRdb keeps in-frame clones, though not all of them. This sample has over 30,000 clones; about 80% occur once, and the top ten carry around 2%. The material was CD4+ or CD8+ T cells sorted from blood, obtained in a trial of the OX40 agonist ivuxolimab. The clonotype originates from an adult with an advanced solid tumor such as melanoma, head and neck, liver or kidney cancer.

The CDR3 nucleotides read TGCGCCAGCAGCCTACAAGCGGGGGGGGCCGGTGAGACCCAGTACTTC. Amino acid sequence: CASSLQAGGAGETQYF. The chain is built from TRBV4-3 and TRBJ2-5; 10 nucleotides agree with TRBD2. Germline CDR1 is LGHNA and CDR2 is YSLEER. The CDR3 spans 16 residues. V lost 4 bases and J lost 5; bases outside the gene matches: 10.